The 21 T cell receptor beta chains below come from one sample, sequenced in a study of blood T cells in healthy people across ages. Next came a second PCR, run for roughly 6 to 11 cycles, which used a sample-barcoded 5' primer along with a J-beta primer mix. TCRdb fed the 5' RACE reads into MiXCR, producing one record per CDR3 protein. The table shows 660,000 or so distinct CDR3 sequences, with roughly 50% occurring only once. The sample was blood. Receptor source: a man aged 55 to 69 in good health.

The rearrangement links TRBV4-1 to TRBJ2-6; 9 bases are shared with TRBD1. This CDR3 spans 18 amino acids. In germline, CDR1 is MGHRA, CDR2 YSYEKL. The J segment lost 0 bases and the V segment lost 3 bases, leaving 6 bases of the junction unmatched. The CDR3 region is CASSQAGQGPSGANVLTF. DNA of the CDR3: TGCGCCAGCAGCCAGGCGGGACAGGGTCCCTCTGGGGCCAACGTCCTGACTTTC.

This clonotype was seen more than once but under ten times. The rearrangement links TRBV29-1 to TRBJ2-4, with TRBD1 matching 9 bases. The DNA matches TRBJ2-7 better at its end, which makes the J call doubtful. This CDR3 has 15 residues. Germline V gives CDR1 SQVTM, CDR2 ANQGSEA. The CDR3 loop reads CSVDAGQGRGGEQYF. The CDR3 DNA is TGCAGCGTTGATGCGGGACAGGGTAGGGGAGGCGAGCAGTACTTC.

The chain combines TRBV18 with TRBJ2-1; D is uncertain. The CDR3 runs to 16 residues. V lost 0 bases and J lost 0, with 9 bases in between. The germline V gene has CDR1 KGHSH and CDR2 LQKENI. Written as DNA, the CDR3 is TGTGCCAGCTCACCACCGGCGGCTTCCTCCTACAATGAGCAGTTCTTC. It translates to CASSPPAASSYNEQFF.

The chain uses TRBV18 and TRBJ1-4; 12 nucleotides line up with TRBD1. Germline V lookup: CDR1 KGHSH, CDR2 LQKENI. CDR3 size: 18 residues. Trimming at V came to 6 bases and at J to 0 bases, leaving 8 bases not matched to a gene. CDR3 protein: CASSLRDRGQPTNEKLFF. CDR3 sequence (DNA): TGTGCCAGCTCGCTCCGGGACAGGGGGCAACCAACTAATGAAAAACTGTTTTTT.

The chain employs TRBV6-2 or TRBV6-3 and TRBJ2-7; D might be TRBD1 or TRBD2, each matching 5 bases. The CDR3 contains 16 residues. In germline, CDR1 is MNHEY, CDR2 SVGEGT. Trimming stripped 4 bases from V and 6 bases from J, with 22 bases between. In nucleotides, the CDR3 is TGTGCCAGCAGTTTGCGGACCGGGACCTACACGTCCGAGCAGTACTTC. Its protein product is CASSLRTGTYTSEQYF.

This chain links TRBV20-1 with TRBJ2-2; either TRBD1 or TRBD2 may supply D (6 bases each). The CDR3 consists of 14 residues. V was clipped by 4 bases and J by 6 bases, with 15 bases between them. Germline CDR1 DFQATT, CDR2 SNEGSKA (reference sequence). The CDR3 nucleotides are TGCAGTGCTAAAGTGGGGGGCCGGCCCGGGGAGCTGTTTTTT. This codes for CSAKVGGRPGELFF.

This clonotype was counted only a few times. The V and J genes are TRBV6-5 and TRBJ2-1, with 9 bases aligning to TRBD1. The CDR3 extends over 15 amino acids. Trimming removed 11 bases from V and 3 bases from J; junction bases left unmatched: 11. The germline CDR1 and CDR2 sequences are MNHEY and SVGAGI. The CDR3 region is CAGPRGGQGYNEQFF. The CDR3 bases are TGTGCCGGACCCCGTGGGGGACAGGGCTACAATGAGCAGTTCTTC.

Many counts were recorded for this clonotype. The CDR3 coding sequence is TGTGCCAGCAGCCCTCCATCGGGGGGGACCTCCTACGAGCAGTACTTC. It translates to CASSPPSGGTSYEQYF. The genes are TRBV7-2 and TRBJ2-7; 8 bases are shared with TRBD2. CDR3 size: 16 residues. Germline CDR1 reads SGHTA; CDR2 reads FQGNSA. J was trimmed by 0 bases and V by 5 bases; bases with no gene match: 9.

This chain links TRBV12-3 or TRBV12-4 with TRBJ2-1, with D possibly matching TRBD1 (6 bases). The V gene lost 3 bases and the J gene lost 2 bases, with 11 bases spanning the gap. The CDR3 is made up of 15 amino acids. The CDR3 loop is CASSFSRGPYNEQFF. Written as DNA, the CDR3 is TGTGCCAGCAGTTTCTCCAGGGGCCCCTACAATGAGCAGTTCTTC.

This chain joins TRBV12-3 or TRBV12-4 and TRBJ1-1; 9 bases are shared with TRBD1. The CDR3 runs to 13 residues. With V trimmed by 7 bases and J by 6 bases, 6 bases remained unmatched. CDR3 in amino acids: CASTTDRGAEAFF. In DNA, the CDR3 is TGTGCCAGCACTACGGACAGGGGCGCTGAAGCTTTCTTT.

Concerning this clonotype: One end of the junction is discordant with germline, which a read error may explain. V gene TRBV15 combines with J gene TRBJ2-1, with 11 bases identical to TRBD2. The CDR3 runs to 16 residues. In germline, CDR1 is LNHNV, CDR2 YYDKDF (reference sequence). The CDR3 region is CATSTRTSGSFNEQFF. DNA of the CDR3: TGTGCCACCAGTACCAGGACTAGCGGGTCCTTCAATGAGCAGTTCTTC.

This chain uses TRBV4-1 with TRBJ1-2; D is possibly TRBD1 (6 bases). CDR3 length: 17 residues. The germline gives CDR1 MGHRA, CDR2 YSYEKL. Trimming took 4 bases from V and 7 from J, leaving 25 bases between them. Here the CDR3 reads CASSRGADLPVGTGYTF. The CDR3 coding sequence is TGCGCCAGCAGCCGGGGGGCAGACTTGCCGGTAGGGACTGGCTACACCTTC.

The V gene is TRBV7-2, the J gene TRBJ2-1; 8 positions match TRBD1. The junction had 11 bases not matched to a gene; V was cut back by 4 bases and J by 9 bases. Germline V lookup: CDR1 SGHTA, CDR2 FQGNSA. CDR3 length: 15 amino acids. CDR3 residues: CASSSGQGGVGEQFF. The DNA for the CDR3 is TGTGCCAGCAGCTCCGGACAGGGCGGAGTGGGTGAGCAGTTCTTC.

CDR3 DNA sequence: TGCGCCAGCAGCCCCCGAGGGGGCGCAGATTCACCCCTCCACTTT. Amino acid sequence: CASSPRGGADSPLHF. The chain links TRBV5-1 to TRBJ1-6, with TRBD1 identical over 7 bases. V shed 4 bases, J shed 8 bases, and the junction held 9 bases outside the gene matches. The CDR3 has 15 amino acids. Germline lookup yields CDR1 SGHRS and CDR2 YFSETQ.

In its sample, this clonotype was seen many times. This chain joins TRBV20-1 and TRBJ1-5; possibly TRBD1 for D (5 bases). The CDR3 is 14 amino acids. Germline V lookup: CDR1 DFQATT, CDR2 SNEGSKA (reference sequence). Trimming shortened V by 6 bases and J by 4 bases, and 16 bases separated the two germline ends. The CDR3 is CSATGLGGNQPQHF. The CDR3 DNA follows: TGCAGTGCCACCGGGCTGGGGGGGAATCAGCCCCAGCATTTT.

This clonotype was seen only a few times. A much bigger clone sits one base away, suggesting this may be a read error. The chain combines TRBV10-3 with TRBJ2-5; 11 nucleotides agree with TRBD2. The CDR3 is made up of 16 amino acids. V trimming: 10 bases; J trimming: 11 bases; junction bases outside the gene matches: 21. The germline gives CDR1 ENHRY, CDR2 SYGVKD. DNA for the CDR3: TGTGCCAGCCGACTGGATAGCGGGGGGGGGACAAATGAGCAGTACTTC. It encodes CASRLDSGGGTNEQYF.

V is TRBV6-5 and J is TRBJ1-1; D is undetermined. Deletions cut 0 bases from V and 6 bases from J, with 8 bases between. The CDR3 extends over 13 amino acids. Germline assignment: CDR1 MNHEY and CDR2 SVGAGI. The CDR3 loop reads CASSYSGHPEAFF. The DNA for the CDR3 is TGTGCCAGCAGTTACTCGGGCCATCCTGAAGCTTTCTTT.

This chain joins TRBV2 and TRBJ2-3; D not certain. Germline values: CDR1 SNHLY, CDR2 FYNNEI. The CDR3 length is 15 residues. Trimming stripped 0 bases from V and 5 bases from J, with 12 bases between. This CDR3 is CASSEALSSGDTQYF. CDR3 DNA sequence: TGTGCCAGCAGTGAAGCGCTTAGTTCCGGAGATACGCAGTATTTT. Combining the CDR3 with reference TRBV2 and TRBJ2-3 gives the whole variable domain EPEVTQTPSHQVTQMGQEVILRCVPISNHLYFYWYRQILGQKVEFLVSFYNNEISEKSEIFDDQFSVERPDGSNFTLKIRSTKLEDSAMYFCASSEALSSGDTQYFGPGTRLTVL.

This chain uses TRBV20-1 with TRBJ2-4, with 10 bases identical to TRBD2. Per the germline V gene, CDR1 is DFQATT and CDR2 is SNEGSKA (reference sequence). This CDR3 contains 15 residues. Unmatched junction bases numbered 4, after V lost 3 bases and J lost 2 bases. The CDR3 loop is CSARGTSVTKNIQYF. The CDR3 DNA is TGCAGTGCTAGGGGGACTAGCGTTACCAAAAACATTCAGTACTTC.

The rearrangement uses TRBV20-1 and TRBJ2-1; 9 nucleotides agree with TRBD1. Per the germline V gene, CDR1 is DFQATT and CDR2 is SNEGSKA (reference sequence). The CDR3 length is 15 residues. The junction had 7 bases not matched to a gene; V was cut back by 3 bases and J by 4 bases. CDR3 protein: CSARENRGPYNEQFF. The CDR3 DNA reads as TGCAGTGCTAGGGAAAACAGGGGGCCGTACAATGAGCAGTTCTTC.

This chain joins TRBV5-1 and TRBJ2-1; tentative D call: TRBD2 (6 bases). This CDR3 spans 16 amino acids. Germline V CDR1 and CDR2: SGHRS, YFSETQ. Trimming left V 3 bases short and J 0 bases short, with 13 bases between. CDR3 loop: CASSSGGIASYNEQFF. CDR3 coding DNA: TGCGCCAGCAGCTCTGGGGGGATTGCCTCCTACAATGAGCAGTTCTTC.